These 15 T cell receptor beta chains were sequenced from one sample in a study of cytotoxic CD8 clonotypes in ibrutinib-treated CLL. The repertoire was sequenced with immunoSEQ multiplex PCR; TCRdb's copy has only in-frame clones and lacks some. The sample records some 81,000 clones, around 75% being singletons. Sequenced material: PBMCs, taken after 12 months of ibrutinib treatment. These receptors came from a human donor with chronic lymphocytic leukemia.

The count of this clone is one. The gene calls are TRBV7-2 and TRBJ2-7; no firm D call. The CDR3 extends over 13 amino acids. CDR1 and CDR2 (germline): SGHTA, FQGNSA. V lost 5 bases and J 1 base, leaving 9 bases between the germline ends. CDR3 nucleotides: TGTGCCAGCAGCACCCTGGGGTCCTACGAGCAGTACTTC. This codes for CASSTLGSYEQYF.

The V call is TRBV5-6, the J call TRBJ2-5, with TRBD2 matching 8 bases. The CDR3 is made up of 13 amino acids. The V gene end was trimmed by 1 base and the J gene end by 7 bases; junction bases not matched to a gene: 3. CDR1 is SGHDT, CDR2 YYEEEE, per germline. The CDR3: CASSLRGLGTQYF. For the CDR3, the DNA is TGTGCCAGCAGCTTGCGGGGACTAGGGACCCAGTACTTC. The full variable domain, rest sourced from reference TRBV5-6 and TRBJ2-5, is DAGVTQSPTHLIKTRGQQVTLRCSPKSGHDTVSWYQQALGQGPQFIFQYYEEEERQRGNFPDRFSGHQFPNYSSELNVNALLLGDSALYLCASSLRGLGTQYFGPGTRLLVL.

V usage is TRBV30 and J usage is TRBJ2-2; D tentatively reads TRBD1 or TRBD2 (6 bases each). The CDR3 is made up of 14 amino acids. CDR1 is GTSNPN and CDR2 is SVGIG in the germline V gene (reference sequence). Trimming removed 3 bases at V and 7 bases at J, with 15 bases between. The CDR3 is CAWSLRGHDGELFF. In DNA form, the CDR3 reads TGTGCCTGGAGCCTCCGGGGGCATGACGGGGAGCTGTTTTTT.

For the CDR3, the DNA is TGTGCCAGCACTGGGGCAGGTGGGGGCACTGAAGCTTTCTTT. Translation: CASTGAGGGTEAFF. The chain joins TRBV6-5 to TRBJ1-1; D might be TRBD1 (5 bases). CDR1 MNHEY and CDR2 SVGAGI come from the germline V gene. The CDR3 has 14 residues. Trimming shortened V by 7 bases and J by 4 bases, and 16 bases separated the two germline ends.

The rearrangement joins TRBV10-3 to TRBJ1-1; D is perhaps TRBD1 (5 bases). V lost 3 bases and J lost 11, with 22 bases in between. Germline V gene data show CDR1 as ENHRY and CDR2 as SYGVKD. The CDR3 has 15 amino acids. CDR3 region: CAISDSKGSGGEAFF. CDR3 DNA: TGTGCCATCAGTGATTCCAAGGGGTCTGGGGGAGAGGCTTTCTTT.

V is TRBV6-5 and J is TRBJ2-7; 9 bases align to TRBD1. CDR3 length: 13 residues. The germline gives CDR1 MNHEY, CDR2 SVGAGI. V shed 5 bases, J shed 7 bases, and the junction held 6 bases outside the gene matches. This CDR3 reads CASSNRQGGEQYF. Here the CDR3 DNA reads TGTGCCAGCAGTAACCGACAGGGGGGAGAGCAGTACTTC.

CDR3 in amino acids: CASSLGRGLAGKTPYEQYF. CDR3 DNA: TGTGCCAGCAGCTTAGGTCGGGGACTAGCGGGAAAGACCCCCTACGAGCAGTACTTC. The chain is built from TRBV11-2 and TRBJ2-7; the match to TRBD2 covers 13 bases. The CDR3 loop spans 19 amino acids. With V trimmed by 1 base and J by 2 bases, 11 bases remained unmatched. CDR1 is SGHAT, CDR2 FQNNGV, per germline.

The genes are TRBV7-3 and TRBJ2-3, with 7 bases identical to TRBD2. V was clipped by 4 bases and J by 6 bases; unmatched bases: 7. Germline assignment: CDR1 SGHTA and CDR2 FQGTGA. This CDR3 comprises 14 residues. The CDR3 region is CASSSSGVWDTQYF. In DNA, the CDR3 is TGTGCCAGCAGCTCAAGCGGGGTCTGGGATACGCAGTATTTT.

This clone has a single count. The same CDR3 arises from other DNA sequences in this sample as well. This rearrangement joins TRBV9 to TRBJ1-3; D is ambiguous. CDR1 and CDR2 from the germline V gene are SGDLS and YYNGEE. V was clipped by 0 bases and J by 0 bases, with 4 bases between them. The CDR3 has 14 residues. The CDR3 nucleotides read TGTGCCAGCAGCGTAGGGAGCTCTGGAAACACCATATATTTT. It yields the protein CASSVGSSGNTIYF.

The chain employs TRBV19 and TRBJ2-1; 12 bases are a match to TRBD2. The germline CDR1 and CDR2 sequences are LNHDA and SQIVND (reference sequence). This CDR3 is built from 14 residues. Losses at the gene ends were 3 bases for V and 9 bases for J; bases not matched to a gene: 3. This CDR3 reads CASSIGLAGREQFF. DNA for the CDR3: TGTGCCAGTAGTATTGGACTAGCGGGGCGTGAGCAGTTCTTC.

This clone occurred once. This sequence joins TRBV7-2 and TRBJ2-2; 8 bases fit TRBD1. The CDR3 sequence is 14 residues long. The germline V gene encodes CDR1 SGHTA and CDR2 FQGNSA. V lost 5 bases, J lost 6 bases, and 5 bases stayed unmatched. CDR3 in DNA: TGTGCCAGCAGCCGGACAGGGCAGGCCGGGGAGCTGTTTTTT. Translating it yields CASSRTGQAGELFF.

The gene calls are TRBV19 and TRBJ2-6, with no clear D. This CDR3 has 12 residues. Trimming shortened V by 6 bases and J by 9 bases, and 9 bases separated the two germline ends. The germline V gene has CDR1 LNHDA and CDR2 SQIVND (reference sequence). The CDR3 sequence is CASSPRGNVLTF. DNA for the CDR3: TGTGCCAGTAGCCCCCGAGGCAACGTCCTGACTTTC.

This clone was found a few times. The chain joins TRBV30 to TRBJ1-1; the match to TRBD1 covers 9 bases. The CDR3 extends over 14 amino acids. The V and J ends lost 2 bases and 6 bases, in that order; junction bases with no gene match: 7. Germline CDR1 is GTSNPN and CDR2 is SVGIG (reference sequence). The CDR3 here is CAWSRPWTGAEAFF. The CDR3 region has the DNA TGTGCCTGGAGTCGACCTTGGACAGGGGCTGAAGCTTTCTTT. Using reference TRBV30 and TRBJ1-1 for the parts outside the CDR3, the full variable domain is SQTIHQWPATLVQPVGSPLSLECTVEGTSNPNLYWYRQAAGRGLQLLFYSVGIGQISSEVPQNLSASRPQDRQFILSSKKLLLSDSGFYLCAWSRPWTGAEAFFGQGTRLTVV.

Written as DNA, the CDR3 is TGTGCCAGCAGTTTATTTACAGGGGGGATGGCCCAGTACTTC. Its translation: CASSLFTGGMAQYF. J is TRBJ2-5 and V is TRBV27, with 8 nucleotides matching TRBD1. The CDR3 contains 14 residues. The J segment lost 9 bases and the V segment lost 1 base, leaving 7 bases of the junction unmatched. CDR1 is MNHEY and CDR2 is SMNVEV in the germline V gene (reference sequence).

This chain connects TRBV10-2 to TRBJ2-5; possibly TRBD1 for D (7 bases). The CDR3 runs to 16 residues. Germline-derived CDR1 and CDR2 are WSHSY and SAAADI. V shed 2 bases and J shed 5 bases, with 18 bases lying between them. CDR3 in amino acids: CASSERGTVRWETQYF. CDR3 in DNA: TGCGCCAGCAGTGAGCGGGGGACAGTACGGTGGGAGACCCAGTACTTC.